Below are 23 T cell receptor beta chains sequenced from a single sample in a study of T cells in tumors and immune-related adverse events. Assay used: immunoSEQ multiplex PCR; TCRdb lists only in-frame clones, some missing. The sample lists about 24,000 clones; 75% to 95% were seen once. Material: lymph node tissue, obtained from a patient treated with anti-PD-1 therapy. Receptors originate from a female donor with metastatic renal cell carcinoma.

CDR3 nucleotide sequence: TGTGCCAGCAGCTTATCGCTGACACAAGAGACCCAGTACTTC. It translates to CASSLSLTQETQYF. The rearrangement uses TRBV7-2 and TRBJ2-5; D gene ambiguous. This CDR3 has 14 amino acids. In germline, CDR1 is SGHTA, CDR2 FQGNSA. Trimming stripped 2 bases from V and 2 bases from J, with 9 bases between.

The CDR3 bases are TGTGCCAGTCTGGGCGCGGGTCGACTCGCTAACTATGGCTACACCTTC. This codes for CASLGAGRLANYGYTF. The chain has TRBV19 and TRBJ1-2; D is undetermined. Trimming removed 8 bases at V and 0 bases at J, with 19 bases between. CDR1 and CDR2 (germline): LNHDA, SQIVND (reference sequence). The CDR3 covers 16 residues.

The chain links TRBV5-4 to TRBJ1-3; 12 bases agree with TRBD1. Germline CDR1 is SGHNT and CDR2 is YYREEE (reference sequence). The CDR3 spans 16 residues. V lost 3 bases and J lost 0; bases outside the gene matches: 1. CDR3 amino acids: CASSWGQGASGNTIYF. CDR3 bases: TGTGCCAGCAGCTGGGGACAGGGGGCCTCTGGAAACACCATATATTTT.

The chain couples TRBV5-1 to TRBJ2-5, with 8 positions matching TRBD2. Germline CDR1 and CDR2: SGHRS and YFSETQ. Trimming took 0 bases from V and 4 from J; bases not matched to a gene: 11. This CDR3 contains 17 residues. The CDR3, as DNA: TGCGCCAGCAGCTTGGGGCGGCTAGCGGGCCTCCGAGAGACCCAGTACTTC. Its protein is CASSLGRLAGLRETQYF.

This clone showed up just a few times. This chain links TRBV14 with TRBJ2-3; TRBD1 might be the D (6 bases). This CDR3 is 14 amino acids long. Germline lookup yields CDR1 SGHDN and CDR2 FVKESK. V was shortened by 4 bases and J by 4 bases, with 12 bases between the two germline ends. The CDR3 is CASSLRTVPDTQYF. The CDR3 coding sequence is TGTGCCAGCAGCCTTAGGACAGTGCCAGATACGCAGTATTTT.

V gene TRBV21-1 combines with J gene TRBJ2-2; TRBD1, the table's D call, lacks a check against the DNA. TRBV21-1 is listed as a pseudogene. CDR3 length: 17 amino acids. Written as DNA, the CDR3 is TGTGCCAGCAGCAAAGTAGGGACAGGGGGCTCCACCGGGGAGCTGTTTTTT. Translating gives CASSKVGTGGSTGELFF.

The J gene is TRBJ2-3, the V gene TRBV9; a possible D gene is TRBD2 (6 bases). The CDR3 totals 15 residues. Germline V lookup: CDR1 SGDLS, CDR2 YYNGEE. V was pared by 1 base and J by 5 bases, with 14 bases between. The CDR3 loop is CASSVRRGPGDTQYF. CDR3 nucleotides: TGTGCCAGCAGCGTAAGGAGGGGACCGGGAGATACGCAGTATTTT.

This chain joins TRBV7-6 and TRBJ2-5; 7 bases match TRBD2. The CDR3 has 15 amino acids. V lost 4 bases, J lost 0 bases, and 5 bases stayed unmatched. CDR1 is SGHVS, CDR2 FNYEAQ, per germline. The chain's CDR3 is CASSWASGHQETQYF. Written as DNA, the CDR3 is TGTGCCAGCAGCTGGGCTAGCGGCCACCAAGAGACCCAGTACTTC.

V and J are TRBV5-1 and TRBJ2-2; 8 nucleotides align to TRBD2. The CDR3 covers 14 residues. The trim removed 8 bases at V and 2 bases at J, leaving 5 bases unmatched. CDR1 is SGHRS and CDR2 is YFSETQ in the germline V gene. CDR3 amino acids: CASLGGANTGELFF. The DNA for the CDR3 is TGCGCCAGTCTCGGGGGGGCTAACACCGGGGAGCTGTTTTTT.

This clone was picked up one time. V gene TRBV11-2 combines with J gene TRBJ2-6; D uncertain. This CDR3 is built from 16 residues. Trimming shortened V by 1 base and J by 2 bases, and 9 bases separated the two germline ends. Germline CDR1 reads SGHAT; CDR2 reads FQNNGV. The chain's CDR3 is CASSLVWLPGANVLTF. DNA for the CDR3: TGTGCCAGCAGCTTAGTTTGGCTCCCTGGGGCCAACGTCCTGACTTTC.

The chain carries TRBV4-3 and TRBJ2-7, with D unclear. The CDR3 is 14 residues long. The germline V and J ends were trimmed by 0 bases and 2 bases, with 8 bases remaining between them. Germline CDR1 is LGHNA and CDR2 is YSLEER. The CDR3, as DNA: TGCGCCAGCAGCCAAGATCTAGTTCCCTACGAGCAGTACTTC. Translated: CASSQDLVPYEQYF.

The chain uses TRBV18 and TRBJ2-3; D unresolved. This CDR3 region has 15 residues. Germline CDR1 KGHSH, CDR2 LQKENI. Trimming shortened V by 9 bases and J by 6 bases, and 22 bases separated the two germline ends. The CDR3 nucleotides are TGTGCCAGTAGGATGGACCAACAACGAGCTGATACGCAGTATTTT. Protein sequence: CASRMDQQRADTQYF. The full variable domain, with the rest looked up from reference TRBV18 and TRBJ2-3, is NAGVMQNPRHLVRRRGQEARLRCSPMKGHSHVYWYRQLPEEGLKFMVYLQKENIIDESGMPKERFSAEFPKEGPSILRIQQVVRGDSAAYFCASRMDQQRADTQYFGPGTRLTVL.

This chain joins TRBV11-2 and TRBJ1-6; TRBD1 matches 10 bases. CDR3 size: 15 residues. V gave up 4 bases and J gave up 10 bases; unmatched junction bases: 7. CDR1 SGHAT and CDR2 FQNNGV come from the germline V gene. CDR3 in DNA: TGTGCCAGCAGCTACCGACAGGGGGCGCGGTCACCCCTCCACTTT. Its translation: CASSYRQGARSPLHF.

V gene TRBV11-3 combines with J gene TRBJ2-2; tentative D call: TRBD2 (5 bases). Trimming shortened V by 4 bases and J by 1 base, and 13 bases separated the two germline ends. The germline CDR1 and CDR2 sequences are SGHNT and YENEEA. The CDR3 consists of 16 residues. CDR3 in amino acids: CASSSRGNRNTGELFF. The CDR3 nucleotides read TGTGCCAGCAGCTCTCGGGGTAACCGGAACACCGGGGAGCTGTTTTTT.

V and J are TRBV19 and TRBJ1-2, with no clear D. The CDR3 is 13 residues long. The germline V and J ends were trimmed by 1 base and 5 bases, with 8 bases remaining between them. CDR1 LNHDA and CDR2 SQIVND come from the germline V gene (reference sequence). The CDR3, as DNA: TGTGCCAGTAGTATAGGGGGAAAGTATGGCTACACCTTC. Protein: CASSIGGKYGYTF.

This chain uses TRBV5-7 with TRBJ2-3; TRBD2 matches at 9 bases. TRBV5-7 carries the ORF label, with uncertain function. V lost 0 bases and J lost 1; bases outside the gene matches: 9. The CDR3 consists of 18 residues. The CDR3 protein is CASSLVAGGDFGTDTQYF. CDR3 coding DNA: TGTGCCAGCAGCTTGGTTGCGGGAGGGGACTTCGGCACAGATACGCAGTATTTT.

This chain joins TRBV29-1 and TRBJ2-4; D may correspond to TRBD1 or TRBD2 (5 bases each). Trimming took 4 bases from V and 4 from J, leaving 14 bases between them. The CDR3 is 14 amino acids. Per germline, CDR1 SQVTM and CDR2 ANQGSEA. The chain's CDR3 is CSVGEGDGKNIQYF. The CDR3 nucleotides read TGCAGCGTTGGCGAAGGGGACGGGAAAAACATTCAGTACTTC.

V is TRBV19 and J is TRBJ2-7, with 9 bases identical to TRBD2. Germline CDR1 reads LNHDA; CDR2 reads SQIVND (reference sequence). This CDR3 region has 15 residues. Trimming at V came to 6 bases and at J to 7 bases, leaving 13 bases not matched to a gene. The CDR3 spells CASSLGSGSGWEQYF. The CDR3 DNA reads TGTGCCAGTAGCCTCGGTAGCGGGAGCGGGTGGGAGCAGTACTTC.

The chain employs TRBV7-9 and TRBJ2-7, with D perhaps matching TRBD1 or TRBD2 (5 bases each). The V and J ends lost 5 bases and 2 bases respectively, with 16 bases between them. The CDR3 sequence is 15 residues long. The germline V gene encodes CDR1 SEHNR and CDR2 FQNEAQ (reference sequence). CDR3 coding DNA: TGTGCCAGCAGCCCTGCAGATGGGGACGCCTACGAGCAGTACTTC. Its protein product is CASSPADGDAYEQYF.

J is TRBJ1-1 and V is TRBV5-1; 7 bases match TRBD1. The CDR3 consists of 14 residues. Per the germline V gene, CDR1 is SGHRS and CDR2 is YFSETQ. V shed 4 bases, J shed 6 bases, and the junction held 9 bases outside the gene matches. The DNA of the CDR3 is TGCGCCAGCAGCCCGAATCCCAGGGGGGCTGAAGCTTTCTTT. This codes for CASSPNPRGAEAFF.

The chain links TRBV28 to TRBJ1-4; D is unresolved. The CDR3 has 13 residues. The germline V gene encodes CDR1 MDHEN and CDR2 SYDVKM. Trimming cost V 10 bases and J 7 bases, with 16 bases left between them. DNA of the CDR3: TGTGCCATCGCCAGGCCAGAGACTGAAAAACTGTTTTTT. Its translation is CAIARPETEKLFF.

The chain has TRBV19 and TRBJ1-1; D remains unclear. The CDR3 has 11 amino acids. The V end was cut by 7 bases, the J end by 7 bases, with 10 bases between. Germline V gene lookup returns CDR1 LNHDA and CDR2 SQIVND (reference sequence). The CDR3 protein is CASKSGSEAFF. The CDR3 nucleotides read TGTGCCAGTAAATCCGGAAGTGAAGCTTTCTTT.

The rearrangement links TRBV7-8 to TRBJ1-5, with D perhaps matching TRBD1 (5 bases). The CDR3 runs 16 residues. Trimming cost V 5 bases and J 5 bases, with 19 bases left between them. CDR1 and CDR2 from the germline V gene are SGHVS and FQNEAQ. CDR3 in DNA: TGTGCCAGCAGCCCTTTTGGTGAGAGGGACGATCAGCCCCAGCATTTT. This translates into CASSPFGERDDQPQHF.